The 16 T cell receptor beta chains reported below all come from one sample, sequenced in a study of identical twins. TCRdb reprocessed the 5' RACE reads via MiXCR and lists one record per CDR3 protein. This sample has over 200,000 distinct CDR3 sequences, with 9.4% found just once. The source material was memory (CD45RO+) T cells sorted from blood. The receptors derive from a young woman in good health.

The chain employs TRBV5-1 and TRBJ2-1; weak D call: TRBD2 (6 bases). Germline CDR1 reads SGHRS; CDR2 reads YFSETQ. V was trimmed by 3 bases and J by 4 bases, leaving 14 bases between them. The CDR3 is made up of 15 amino acids. The CDR3 DNA reads as TGCGCCAGCAGCTCGGGGACTCTCCCTTACAATGAGCAGTTCTTC. Protein sequence: CASSSGTLPYNEQFF. The entire variable domain, with the rest obtained from reference TRBV5-1 and TRBJ2-1, is as follows: KAGVTQTPRYLIKTRGQQVTLSCSPISGHRSVSWYQQTPGQGLQFLFEYFSETQRNKGNFPGRFSGRQFSNSRSEMNVSTLELGDSALYLCASSSGTLPYNEQFFGPGTRLTVL.

CDR3 sequence reads: CASTDGQRYEQYF. DNA for the CDR3: TGCGCCAGCACCGACGGACAGAGGTACGAGCAGTACTTC. This rearrangement joins TRBV5-1 to TRBJ2-7; D perhaps matches TRBD1 (6 bases). The CDR3 totals 13 residues. Germline V gene data show CDR1 as SGHRS and CDR2 as YFSETQ. V was cut by 6 bases and J by 4 bases, with 14 bases left in between. The variable domain in full, completed from reference TRBV5-1 and TRBJ2-7, reads KAGVTQTPRYLIKTRGQQVTLSCSPISGHRSVSWYQQTPGQGLQFLFEYFSETQRNKGNFPGRFSGRQFSNSRSEMNVSTLELGDSALYLCASTDGQRYEQYFGPGTRLTVT.

V is TRBV12-3 or TRBV12-4 and J is TRBJ1-6, with 7 nucleotides matching TRBD1. The V gene end was trimmed by 6 bases and the J gene end by 9 bases; junction bases not matched to a gene: 8. The CDR3 is 14 amino acids. CDR3 loop: CASRLQGLSSPLHF. In DNA form, the CDR3 reads TGTGCCAGCAGATTACAGGGGCTCAGTTCACCCCTCCACTTT.

This clonotype was found many times. V and J are TRBV5-1 and TRBJ2-1; D is ambiguous. Germline V CDR1 and CDR2: SGHRS, YFSETQ. V was pared by 4 bases and J by 5 bases, with 4 bases between. The length of the CDR3 is 11 residues. CDR3 in amino acids: CASSRDNEQFF. The CDR3 nucleotides read TGCGCCAGCAGCCGGGACAATGAGCAGTTCTTC. The full variable domain, its missing parts supplied by reference TRBV5-1 and TRBJ2-1, is KAGVTQTPRYLIKTRGQQVTLSCSPISGHRSVSWYQQTPGQGLQFLFEYFSETQRNKGNFPGRFSGRQFSNSRSEMNVSTLELGDSALYLCASSRDNEQFFGPGTRLTVL.

This clonotype was picked up a small number of times. The genes are TRBV4-3 and TRBJ2-2; D is uncertain. Germline CDR1 LGHNA, CDR2 YSLEER. V lost 1 base, J lost 1 base, and 7 bases lay in between. CDR3 length equals 15 residues. CDR3 protein: CASSQVGRNTGELFF. CDR3 nucleotides: TGCGCCAGCAGCCAAGTGGGCCGGAACACCGGGGAGCTGTTTTTT.

The V gene is TRBV5-1, the J gene TRBJ2-7; TRBD1 is a possible D gene (5 bases). The CDR3 has 13 residues. V was pared by 3 bases and J by 4 bases, with 11 bases between. The germline gives CDR1 SGHRS, CDR2 YFSETQ. CDR3 amino acids: CASSWGVGYEQYF. In nucleotides, the CDR3 is TGCGCCAGCAGCTGGGGCGTGGGGTACGAGCAGTACTTC.

This clonotype turned up a few times. The chain combines TRBV5-8 with TRBJ2-5; 8 positions agree with TRBD2. V lost 4 bases, J lost 5 bases, and 7 bases stayed unmatched. Germline V CDR1 and CDR2: SGHTS, YDEGEE. The CDR3 contains 14 residues. The CDR3 nucleotides read TGTGCCAGCAGCGGAGGACTAGCAGGGGAGACCCAGTACTTC. Residues: CASSGGLAGETQYF.

The J gene is TRBJ2-3, the V gene TRBV6-1; 11 bases line up with TRBD2. The CDR3 loop spans 17 amino acids. Germline V gene data show CDR1 as MNHNS and CDR2 as SASEGT. Trimming removed 5 bases from V and 2 bases from J; junction bases left unmatched: 9. CDR3 coding DNA: TGTGCCAGCAGTCCCTTGCGACTAGCGGGGTACACAGATACGCAGTATTTT. Protein: CASSPLRLAGYTDTQYF.

The CDR3 is CASTQGQGSPETQYF. CDR3 DNA: TGTGCCAGCACCCAGGGACAGGGGTCCCCGGAGACCCAGTACTTC. V and J are TRBV6-2 or TRBV6-3 and TRBJ2-5, with 10 bases fitting TRBD1. The V gene end was trimmed by 7 bases and the J gene end by 5 bases; junction bases not matched to a gene: 10. The germline gives CDR1 MNHEY, CDR2 SVGEGT. This CDR3 is built from 15 residues.

The rearrangement uses TRBV6-2 or TRBV6-3 and TRBJ2-7; 8 bases align to TRBD2. V shed 3 bases and J 0 bases; nucleotides not matched to a gene: 10. The CDR3 loop spans 17 amino acids. CDR1 and CDR2 (germline): MNHEY, SVGEGT. DNA of the CDR3: TGTGCCAGCAGTTATCTCCTAGCGGGCCTTTCCTCCTACGAGCAGTACTTC. Translated, it gives CASSYLLAGLSSYEQYF.

There are many counts of this clonotype. The V call is TRBV10-2, the J call TRBJ2-7; D uncertain. The CDR3 contains 17 residues. V was pared by 3 bases and J by 7 bases, with 25 bases between. Germline assignment: CDR1 WSHSY and CDR2 SAAADI. CDR3 loop: CASSDVSATAPSGEQYF. The CDR3 nucleotides are TGCGCCAGCAGTGATGTAAGCGCCACGGCCCCCTCTGGGGAGCAGTACTTC.

This chain uses TRBV12-3 or TRBV12-4 with TRBJ2-7; D possibly uses TRBD1 or TRBD2 (5 bases each). V lost 3 bases and J lost 2, with 17 bases in between. This CDR3 has 16 amino acids. CDR3 DNA sequence: TGTGCCAGCAGTTTCTCGTTCGGGACCGGAACCTACGAGCAGTACTTC. Translated, it gives CASSFSFGTGTYEQYF.

V gene TRBV12-3 or TRBV12-4 combines with J gene TRBJ1-2; D perhaps matches TRBD1 (5 bases). V gave up 3 bases and J gave up 2 bases, with 13 bases separating them. This CDR3 has 15 amino acids. CDR3 sequence: CASSFSGGENYGYTF. Here the CDR3 DNA reads TGTGCCAGCAGTTTCTCTGGGGGGGAGAACTATGGCTACACCTTC.

J is TRBJ1-5 and V is TRBV11-2; D is ambiguous. The CDR3 is 13 amino acids. V gave up 4 bases and J gave up 5 bases, with 9 bases separating them. Per germline, CDR1 SGHAT and CDR2 FQNNGV. Here the CDR3 reads CASSYQTDQPQHF. The CDR3 region has the DNA TGTGCCAGCAGCTACCAAACCGATCAGCCCCAGCATTTT.

The chain links TRBV10-2 to TRBJ2-5; TRBD2 matches 7 bases. The CDR3 is 12 residues long. J lost 6 bases, V lost 6 bases, and 4 bases had no gene match. In germline, CDR1 is WSHSY, CDR2 SAAADI. The CDR3 region has the DNA TGCGCCAGCAGGACTAGCCTACAGACCCAGTACTTC. It is translated as CASRTSLQTQYF.

By proportion, this clonotype is medium-sized. This chain uses TRBV9 with TRBJ2-5; 7 positions match TRBD1. Trimming cost V 1 base and J 2 bases; bases outside gene matches: 5. This CDR3 has 15 amino acids. Germline assignment: CDR1 SGDLS and CDR2 YYNGEE. Here the CDR3 reads CASSVMGRGQETQYF. The CDR3 region has the DNA TGTGCCAGCAGCGTAATGGGCAGGGGGCAAGAGACCCAGTACTTC.